This TCR beta chain was observed in a study of cytomegalovirus exposure and HLA in healthy donors. The ends lost 4 bases at V and 9 bases at J; junction bases unmatched: 9. The CDR3 has 16 residues. In germline, CDR1 is MNHEY, CDR2 SVGAGI. The PCR was carried out with 60 Vbeta primers and 13 Jbeta primers. Here immunoSEQ multiplex PCR was the method, and the copy in TCRdb shows in-frame clones only, minus some. The sample holds 85,000 to 100,000 clones, under 65% seen once. The chain links TRBV6-5 to TRBJ2-1; TRBD2 agrees at 13 bases. This TCR was sampled from a man aged 60 to 69 in good health and CMV-seronegative. Sequencing was performed on PBMCs. The CDR3 bases are TGTGCCAGCAGTTCCCTGGGACTAGCGGGGATAGGTGAGCAGTTCTTC. It codes for CASSSLGLAGIGEQFF.